The rows below give T cell receptor beta chains drawn from one sample of a study of blood T cells in healthy people across ages. TCRdb re-called the 5' RACE reads with MiXCR, one entry per CDR3 protein. The sample comprises around 1,800,000 distinct CDR3 sequences, around 40% of which are singletons, and under 25% rests with the top ten. Sequencing was done on a sample of blood. These receptors originate from a human donor in good health. Both conserved end residues are part of each CDR3. The D gene is left open where the match is weak. Size is omitted from some rows. Given values are once, few, many or a class for expanded clones.

>TRBJ2-1|-|-|TRBV20-1
CSTPQVSYNEQFF
TGCAGTACTCCCCAAGTTTCCTACAATGAGCAGTTCTTC
>TRBJ1-6|-|-|TRBV13
CASSFQASSYNSPLHF
TGTGCCAGCAGCTTCCAGGCTAGCTCCTATAATTCACCCCTCCACTTT
>TRBJ2-1|few|TRBD2|TRBV6-5
CASTSSGGANEQFF
TGTGCCAGCACGTCTAGCGGGGGGGCGAATGAGCAGTTCTTC
>TRBJ2-3|few|-|TRBV4-3
CASSQQEGTQYF
TGCGCCAGCAGCCAACAAGAGGGTACGCAGTATTTT
>TRBJ2-7|-|-|TRBV7-9
CASSSTGSLYEQYF
TGTGCCAGCAGCTCGACAGGAAGCCTGTACGAGCAGTACTTC
>TRBJ2-3|few|-|TRBV15
CATSRELSLSIDTQYF
TGTGCCACCAGCAGAGAACTGTCCCTGAGCATAGATACGCAGTATTTT
>TRBJ1-2|-|-|TRBV29-1
CSVENGGGYTF
TGCAGCGTTGAAAATGGGGGAGGCTACACCTTC
>TRBJ1-2|few|TRBD1|TRBV4-3
CASSQVPGTGSGYTF
TGCGCCAGCAGCCAGGTTCCCGGGACAGGGAGTGGCTACACCTTC
>TRBJ2-7|-|TRBD2|TRBV4-2
CASSRSEGLAGGYEQYF
TGTGCCAGCAGCCGCTCGGAGGGACTAGCGGGAGGTTACGAGCAGTACTTC
>TRBJ2-1|few|TRBD1|TRBV20-1
CSARETGTGNNEQFF
TGCAGTGCTAGAGAAACCGGGACAGGGAACAATGAGCAGTTCTTC
>TRBJ2-7|many|-|TRBV20-1
CSARDRREQYF
TGCAGTGCTAGAGATAGACGGGAGCAGTACTTC
>TRBJ2-3|many|TRBD2|TRBV29-1
CSVERGGTDTQYF
TGCAGCGTTGAGCGGGGGGGCACAGATACGCAGTATTTT
>TRBJ2-5|few|TRBD2|TRBV3-1
CASSHLAGGQETQYF
TGTGCCAGCAGCCACCTAGCGGGGGGCCAAGAGACCCAGTACTTC
>TRBJ2-1|few|TRBD1|TRBV10-3
CAIRTGGNEQFF
TGTGCCATAAGGACAGGGGGGAATGAGCAGTTCTTC
>TRBJ2-7|-|TRBD1|TRBV5-1
CASRDGTVRLNSYEQYF
TGCGCCAGCAGGGACGGGACAGTACGCTTAAACTCCTACGAGCAGTACTTC
>TRBJ2-7|-|TRBD1|TRBV5-1
CASSSGTGYIYEQYF
TGCGCCAGCAGCTCCGGGACAGGGTACATCTACGAGCAGTACTTC
>TRBJ2-7|-|TRBD1|TRBV6-5
CASQQGVTHEQYF
TGTGCCAGCCAACAGGGGGTAACCCACGAGCAGTACTTC
>TRBJ2-1|-|-|TRBV30
CAWSVNRAHEQFF
TGTGCCTGGAGTGTAAACAGGGCCCATGAGCAGTTCTTC